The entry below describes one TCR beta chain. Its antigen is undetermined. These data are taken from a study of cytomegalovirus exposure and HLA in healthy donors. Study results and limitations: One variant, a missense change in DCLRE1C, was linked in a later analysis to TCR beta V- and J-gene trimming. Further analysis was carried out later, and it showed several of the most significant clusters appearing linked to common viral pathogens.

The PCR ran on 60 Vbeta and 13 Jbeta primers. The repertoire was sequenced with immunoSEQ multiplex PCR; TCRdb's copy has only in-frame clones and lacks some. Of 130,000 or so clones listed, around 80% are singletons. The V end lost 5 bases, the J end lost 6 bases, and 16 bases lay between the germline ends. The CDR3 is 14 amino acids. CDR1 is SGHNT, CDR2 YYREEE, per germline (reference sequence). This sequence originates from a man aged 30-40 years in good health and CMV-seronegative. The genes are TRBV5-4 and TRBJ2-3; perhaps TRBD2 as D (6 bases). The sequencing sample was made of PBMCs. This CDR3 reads CASRVLGGPDTQYF. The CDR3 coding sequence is TGTGCCAGCAGGGTCCTCGGGGGTCCGGATACGCAGTATTTT.